These T cell receptor beta chains were read from a single sample in a study of OX40 agonist ivuxolimab in advanced cancers. Profiled with immunoSEQ multiplex PCR; TCRdb holds only in-frame clones, not every one. The table shows approximately 60,000 clones, with over 75% occurring only once. The specimen comprised CD4+ or CD8+ T cells sorted from blood, sampled in a trial of the OX40 agonist ivuxolimab. These receptor sequences come from an adult with an advanced solid tumor such as melanoma, head and neck, liver or kidney cancer. Each CDR3 is given with its conserved first and last residue. A D gene is named only where the DNA matches it firmly. Rows may omit the clone size; those that give it use once, few, many or a size class.

V	size	J	D	CDR3	DNA
TRBV5-4	few	TRBJ1-3	-	CASSRGPERGAHKDTIYF	TGTGCCAGCAGCCGTGGGCCAGAGAGAGGGGCCCACAAGGACACCATATATTTT
TRBV7-9	-	TRBJ1-1	TRBD1	CASSLFPLLGGQGSPEAFF	TGTGCCAGCAGCTTATTCCCCCTCCTAGGGGGACAGGGCTCACCTGAAGCTTTCTTT
TRBV6-6	-	TRBJ1-1	-	CASGREEAFF	TGTGCCAGTGGCCGAGAAGAAGCTTTCTTT
TRBV11-1	-	TRBJ2-2	-	CASSLDPEGTGELFF	TGTGCCAGCAGCTTAGATCCCGAGGGGACCGGGGAGCTGTTTTTT
TRBV6-6	-	TRBJ1-3	-	CASRQTGTDGNTIYF	TGTGCCAGCAGGCAAACCGGGACTGACGGAAACACCATATATTTT
TRBV7-9	-	TRBJ1-1	-	CASSLGVYESREAFF	TGTGCCAGCAGCTTAGGCGTTTACGAGTCACGGGAAGCTTTCTTT
TRBV6-6	-	TRBJ2-2	-	CASSSLTAGELFF	TGTGCCAGCAGTTCCTTGACTGCCGGGGAGCTGTTTTTT
TRBV19	-	TRBJ1-5	TRBD1	CASSMGLLGQGVDQPQHF	TGTGCCAGTAGTATGGGGTTACTGGGACAGGGGGTGGATCAGCCCCAGCATTTT
TRBV19	-	TRBJ2-7	TRBD1	CASSSRTGGYEQYF	TGTGCCAGTAGTTCAAGGACAGGGGGCTACGAGCAGTACTTC
TRBV30	once	TRBJ1-1	-	CAWSIGGSTEAFF	TGTGCCTGGAGTATCGGGGGTAGCACTGAAGCTTTCTTT
TRBV15	-	TRBJ1-1	-	CATSRGGGLTEAFF	TGTGCCACCAGCAGGGGAGGGGGACTAACTGAAGCTTTCTTT
TRBV7-2	-	TRBJ2-7	-	CASSHEDGYEQYF	TGTGCCAGCAGCCACGAGGACGGCTACGAGCAGTACTTC
TRBV19	-	TRBJ2-2	TRBD2	CASSTGEGGANTGELFF	TGTGCCAGTAGTACGGGAGAGGGAGGGGCTAACACCGGGGAGCTGTTTTTT
TRBV5-4	-	TRBJ2-3	-	CASHPARAPDTQYF	TGTGCCAGCCATCCGGCCAGGGCACCAGATACGCAGTATTTT
TRBV4-2	few	TRBJ2-5	-	CASSQGLASLETQYF	TGTGCCAGCAGCCAAGGCCTAGCGAGTTTAGAGACCCAGTACTTC
TRBV6-1	-	TRBJ2-3	-	CASSDPEGTGTDTQYF	TGTGCCAGCAGTGACCCGGAGGGGACAGGCACAGATACGCAGTATTTT
TRBV6-6	-	TRBJ2-7	-	CASSYPTAYEQYF	TGTGCCAGCAGTTACCCAACGGCCTACGAGCAGTACTTC
TRBV4-1	-	TRBJ1-5	TRBD1	CASSPDRVVNQPQHF	TGCGCCAGCAGCCCAGACAGGGTTGTCAATCAGCCCCAGCATTTT
TRBV9	-	TRBJ2-5	-	CASSPGGTKTETQYF	TGTGCCAGCAGCCCAGGAGGGACAAAGACGGAGACCCAGTACTTC
TRBV5-1	once	TRBJ1-2	-	CATTREDGANGYTF	TGCGCCACTACCCGGGAAGATGGGGCAAATGGCTACACCTTC
TRBV4-3	-	TRBJ1-1	-	CASSQSRGGEAFF	TGCGCCAGCAGCCAATCACGGGGCGGTGAAGCTTTCTTT
TRBV12-5	-	TRBJ1-3	-	CASGHGGNTIYF	TGTGCTAGTGGGCACGGAGGAAACACCATATATTTT
TRBV19	few	TRBJ1-1	TRBD1	CASSIRTGRTEAFF	TGTGCCAGTAGTATCAGGACAGGGAGGACTGAAGCTTTCTTT
TRBV19	-	TRBJ1-2	-	CASSTGDTLWGYTF	TGTGCCAGTAGTACAGGGGACACCCTCTGGGGCTACACCTTC
TRBV9	-	TRBJ2-1	TRBD1	CASSVAGQGAYNEQFF	TGTGCCAGCAGCGTCGCCGGACAGGGGGCCTACAATGAGCAGTTCTTC
TRBV23-1	-	TRBJ1-2	-	CASSPSYGRNYGYTF	TGCGCCAGCAGTCCTTCCTACGGTAGGAACTATGGCTACACCTTC
TRBV5-4	-	TRBJ1-1	-	CASSLDAAGASSEAFF	TGTGCCAGCAGCTTGGACGCCGCAGGGGCCAGCTCTGAAGCTTTCTTT
TRBV19	-	TRBJ2-3	-	CASSQGRGDTQYF	TGTGCCAGTAGTCAGGGGCGAGGAGATACGCAGTATTTT